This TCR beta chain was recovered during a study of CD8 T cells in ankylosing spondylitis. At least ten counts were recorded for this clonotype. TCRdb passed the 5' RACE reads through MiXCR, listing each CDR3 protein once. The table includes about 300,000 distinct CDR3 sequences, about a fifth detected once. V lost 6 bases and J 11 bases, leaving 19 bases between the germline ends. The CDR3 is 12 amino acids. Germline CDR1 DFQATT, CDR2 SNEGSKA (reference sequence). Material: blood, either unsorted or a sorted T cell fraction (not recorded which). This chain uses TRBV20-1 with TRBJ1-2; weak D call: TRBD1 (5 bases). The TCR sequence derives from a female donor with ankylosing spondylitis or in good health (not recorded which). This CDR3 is CSAPHLSGRYTF. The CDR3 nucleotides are TGCAGTGCCCCTCACCTTTCAGGGCGATACACCTTC.